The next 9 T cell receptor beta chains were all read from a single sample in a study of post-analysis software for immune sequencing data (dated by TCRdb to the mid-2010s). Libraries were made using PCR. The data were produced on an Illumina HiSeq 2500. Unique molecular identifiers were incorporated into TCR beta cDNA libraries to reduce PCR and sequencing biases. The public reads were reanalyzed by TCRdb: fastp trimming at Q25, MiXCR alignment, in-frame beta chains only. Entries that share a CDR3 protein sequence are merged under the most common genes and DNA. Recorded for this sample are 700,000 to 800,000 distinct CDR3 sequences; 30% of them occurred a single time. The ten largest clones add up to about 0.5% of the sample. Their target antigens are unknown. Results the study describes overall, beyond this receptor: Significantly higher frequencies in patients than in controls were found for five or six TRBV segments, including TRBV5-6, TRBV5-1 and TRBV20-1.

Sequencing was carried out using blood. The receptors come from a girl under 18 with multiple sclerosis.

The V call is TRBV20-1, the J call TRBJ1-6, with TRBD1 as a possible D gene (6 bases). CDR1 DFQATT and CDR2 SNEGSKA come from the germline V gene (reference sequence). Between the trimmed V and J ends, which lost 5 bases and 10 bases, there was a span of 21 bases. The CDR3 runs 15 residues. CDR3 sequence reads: CSAEPGGARGSPLHF. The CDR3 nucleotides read TGCAGTGCTGAGCCGGGGGGGGCGAGAGGATCACCCCTCCACTTT.

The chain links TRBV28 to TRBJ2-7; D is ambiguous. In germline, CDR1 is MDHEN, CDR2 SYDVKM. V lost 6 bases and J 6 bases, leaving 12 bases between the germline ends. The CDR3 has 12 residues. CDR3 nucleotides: TGTGCCAGCAGGCGACTGAATGCCGAGCAGTACTTC. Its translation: CASRRLNAEQYF.

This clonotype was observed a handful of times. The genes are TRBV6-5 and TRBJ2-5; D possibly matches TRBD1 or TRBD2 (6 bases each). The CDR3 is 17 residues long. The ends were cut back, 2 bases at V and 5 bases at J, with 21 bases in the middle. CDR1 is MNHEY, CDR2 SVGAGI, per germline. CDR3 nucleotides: TGTGCCAGCAGTTACCGCTTGGGGGGCGGGATATTCGAGACCCAGTACTTC. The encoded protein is CASSYRLGGGIFETQYF.

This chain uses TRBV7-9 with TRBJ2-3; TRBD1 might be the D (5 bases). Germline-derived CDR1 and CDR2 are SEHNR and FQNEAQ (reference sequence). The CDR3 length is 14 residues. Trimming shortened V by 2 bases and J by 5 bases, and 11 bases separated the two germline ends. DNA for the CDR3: TGTGCCAGCAGCTTATCCACAGGAGAAGATACGCAGTATTTT. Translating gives CASSLSTGEDTQYF.

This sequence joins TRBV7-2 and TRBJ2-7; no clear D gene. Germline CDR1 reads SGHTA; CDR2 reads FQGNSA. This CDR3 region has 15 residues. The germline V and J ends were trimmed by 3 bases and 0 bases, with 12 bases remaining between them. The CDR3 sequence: CASSFSSRSSYEQYF. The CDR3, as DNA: TGTGCCAGCAGCTTCTCCAGCAGGAGCTCCTACGAGCAGTACTTC.

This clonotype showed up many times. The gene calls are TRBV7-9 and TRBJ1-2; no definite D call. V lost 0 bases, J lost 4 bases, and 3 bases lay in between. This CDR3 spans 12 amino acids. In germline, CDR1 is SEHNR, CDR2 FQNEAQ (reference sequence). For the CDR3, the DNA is TGTGCCAGCAGCTTAGCTCTCTATGGCTACACCTTC. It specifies CASSLALYGYTF.

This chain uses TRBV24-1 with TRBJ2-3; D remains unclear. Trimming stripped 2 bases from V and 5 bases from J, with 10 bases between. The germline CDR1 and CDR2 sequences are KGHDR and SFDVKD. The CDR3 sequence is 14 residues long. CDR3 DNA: TGTGCCACCAGTGATTCACCGAGTAGAGATACGCAGTATTTT. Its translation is CATSDSPSRDTQYF.

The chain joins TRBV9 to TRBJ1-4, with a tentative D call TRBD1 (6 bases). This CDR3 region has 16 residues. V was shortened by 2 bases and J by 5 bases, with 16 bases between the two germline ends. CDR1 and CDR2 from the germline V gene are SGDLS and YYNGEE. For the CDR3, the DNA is TGTGCCAGCAGCGTGGGGGCAGGGAACTTCAATGAAAAACTGTTTTTT. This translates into CASSVGAGNFNEKLFF.

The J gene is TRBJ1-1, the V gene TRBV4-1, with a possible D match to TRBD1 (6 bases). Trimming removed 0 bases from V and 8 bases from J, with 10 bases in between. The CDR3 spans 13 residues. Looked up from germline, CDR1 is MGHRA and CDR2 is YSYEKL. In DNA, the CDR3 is TGCGCCAGCAGCCAAGACCTCAGGGGAGAAGCTTTCTTT. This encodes CASSQDLRGEAFF.